The clone carrying this T cell receptor (beta chain) was observed a handful of times. This specimen belongs to a study of beta chain features in type 1 diabetes. Reverse transcription of all isolated RNA meant that expressed TCRB transcripts were sequenced. TCRdb keeps only in-frame clones here, not all; method: immunoSEQ multiplex PCR. Of 810,000 or so clones in the sample, 17% were seen once. V dropped 1 base and J dropped 4; count of bases not matched to a gene: 9. Per the germline V gene, CDR1 is SGHRS and CDR2 is YFSETQ. This CDR3 has 16 residues. This sequence originates from a woman aged 18 to 35 in good health. This chain joins TRBV5-1 and TRBJ1-1; 8 bases map to TRBD1. The sample was naive CD4+ T cells from blood. The CDR3 nucleotides are TGCGCCAGCAGCTTGCCCTACAGGGGGGAGTCCACTGAAGCTTTCTTT. It translates to CASSLPYRGESTEAFF.